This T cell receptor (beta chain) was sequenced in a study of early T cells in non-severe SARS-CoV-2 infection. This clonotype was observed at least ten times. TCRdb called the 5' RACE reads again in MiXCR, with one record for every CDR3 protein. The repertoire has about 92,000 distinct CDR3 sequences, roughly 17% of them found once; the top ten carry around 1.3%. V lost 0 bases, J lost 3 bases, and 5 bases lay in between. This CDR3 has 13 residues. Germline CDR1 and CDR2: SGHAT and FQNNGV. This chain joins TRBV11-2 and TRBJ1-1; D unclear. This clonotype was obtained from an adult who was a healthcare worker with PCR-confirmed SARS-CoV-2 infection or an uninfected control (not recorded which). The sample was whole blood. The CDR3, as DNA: TGTGCCAGCAGCTTAGAGCCTTACACTGAAGCTTTCTTT. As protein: CASSLEPYTEAFF. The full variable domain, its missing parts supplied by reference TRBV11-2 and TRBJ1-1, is EAGVAQSPRYKIIEKRQSVAFWCNPISGHATLYWYQQILGQGPKLLIQFQNNGVVDDSQLPKDRFSAERLKGVDSTLKIQPAKLEDSAVYLCASSLEPYTEAFFGQGTRLTVV.